These 28 T cell receptor beta chains originate from one sample sequenced in a study of cytomegalovirus exposure and HLA in healthy donors. Clones were sequenced by immunoSEQ multiplex PCR, and TCRdb holds only the in-frame ones, with some missing. Among about 60,000 clones listed, 85% to 95% were seen once. Sequenced input: PBMCs. These receptors were obtained from a woman aged 18-29 years in good health and CMV-seronegative.

CDR3 protein: CASTFGVGENYGYTF. CDR3 bases: TGTGCCAGCACTTTCGGGGTAGGAGAGAACTATGGCTACACCTTC. This chain connects TRBV6-5 to TRBJ1-2; D unclear. From germline, CDR1 is MNHEY and CDR2 SVGAGI. The CDR3 sequence is 15 residues long. Trimming took off 7 bases at V and 2 bases at J, with 17 bases between the two ends.

The chain combines TRBV10-3 with TRBJ1-2; D is perhaps TRBD1 (6 bases). This CDR3 is 12 amino acids long. Deletions cut 6 bases from V and 8 bases from J, with 13 bases between. CDR1 ENHRY and CDR2 SYGVKD come from the germline V gene. CDR3 sequence: CAISGDRNGYTF. The CDR3, as DNA: TGTGCCATCAGCGGCGACAGGAACGGCTACACCTTC.

The chain recombines TRBV4-2 with TRBJ2-1; D possibly corresponds to TRBD1 (8 bases). Germline V gene lookup returns CDR1 LGHNA and CDR2 YNFKEQ. The CDR3 totals 21 residues. V was clipped by 4 bases and J by 0 bases, with 28 bases between them. CDR3 residues: CASSLYIGQGPSGTSYNEQFF. As DNA, the CDR3 is TGTGCCAGCAGCCTTTATATAGGACAGGGACCTAGCGGAACCTCCTACAATGAGCAGTTCTTC.

In DNA, the CDR3 is TGTGCCAGCAGCTTATTACAGGGCAACACTGAAGCTTTCTTT. As protein: CASSLLQGNTEAFF. The chain combines TRBV7-2 with TRBJ1-1; tentatively, D is TRBD1 (6 bases). CDR3 length: 14 amino acids. V shed 2 bases and J shed 2 bases, with 9 bases lying between them. Germline V gene sequence: CDR1 SGHTA, CDR2 FQGNSA.

The chain employs TRBV10-2 and TRBJ2-7, with D possibly TRBD2 on 6 matching bases. The CDR3 consists of 14 residues. Germline CDR1 WSHSY, CDR2 SAAADI. V shed 0 bases and J shed 3 bases, with 9 bases lying between them. The chain's CDR3 is CASSESRRDYEQYV. In DNA form, the CDR3 reads TGCGCCAGCAGTGAGTCGCGGAGGGACTACGAGCAGTACGTC.

V is TRBV6-1 and J is TRBJ1-2, with D maybe TRBD1 (5 bases). From germline, CDR1 is MNHNS and CDR2 SASEGT. Trimming cost V 4 bases and J 5 bases, with 8 bases left between them. This CDR3 has 12 residues. The CDR3 region is CASSVAGYGYTF. The DNA for the CDR3 is TGTGCCAGCAGTGTCGCAGGGTATGGCTACACCTTC.

The CDR3 DNA reads as TGTGCCAGCAGTTACTGGGACAGATATGTGAATGGCTACACCTTC. It yields the protein CASSYWDRYVNGYTF. The rearrangement uses TRBV6-6 and TRBJ1-2, with 7 bases matching TRBD1. The CDR3 has 15 amino acids. Germline V gene lookup returns CDR1 MNHNY and CDR2 SVGAGI (reference sequence). V was pared by 1 base and J by 6 bases, with 8 bases of the junction left unmatched.

This chain joins TRBV6-4 and TRBJ2-1; 12 bases match TRBD2. The CDR3 loop spans 15 amino acids. Looked up from germline, CDR1 is MRHNA and CDR2 is SNTAGT. The V gene end was trimmed by 8 bases and the J gene end by 4 bases; junction bases not matched to a gene: 6. CDR3 coding DNA: TGTGCCAGCTCTCCCGGACTAGCGGGATACAATGAGCAGTTCTTC. This translates into CASSPGLAGYNEQFF.

The count of this clone is one. The chain uses TRBV6-6 and TRBJ2-2; D possibly corresponds to TRBD2 (5 bases). This CDR3 has 16 amino acids. Per the germline V gene, CDR1 is MNHNY and CDR2 is SVGAGI (reference sequence). V shed 2 bases and J shed 2 bases, with 12 bases lying between them. The CDR3 region is CASSYLPGGNTGELFF. The CDR3, as DNA: TGTGCCAGCAGTTACCTTCCCGGAGGAAACACCGGGGAGCTGTTTTTT.

The chain carries TRBV7-2 and TRBJ2-2, with D perhaps TRBD2 (6 bases). V was pared by 6 bases and J by 6 bases, with 17 bases between. This CDR3 spans 15 amino acids. Germline V CDR1 and CDR2: SGHTA, FQGNSA. CDR3 protein: CASRPGTRFPGELFF. The CDR3 DNA is TGTGCCAGCAGACCCGGGACTCGATTCCCCGGGGAGCTGTTTTTT. Full variable domain (outside the CDR3, taken from reference TRBV7-2 and TRBJ2-2): GAGVSQSPSNKVTEKGKDVELRCDPISGHTALYWYRQSLGQGLEFLIYFQGNSAPDKSGLPSDRFSAERTGGSVSTLTIQRTQQEDSAVYLCASRPGTRFPGELFFGEGSRLTVL.

V usage is TRBV9 and J usage is TRBJ2-2; perhaps TRBD1 as D (6 bases). The CDR3 length is 17 residues. Germline CDR1 reads SGDLS; CDR2 reads YYNGEE. V was pared by 4 bases and J by 2 bases, with 18 bases between. The DNA of the CDR3 is TGTGCCAGCAGCAGCCACCCCAGGGACACAAACACCGGGGAGCTGTTTTTT. Its protein is CASSSHPRDTNTGELFF.

This rearrangement joins TRBV19 to TRBJ1-5, with D hard to call. Germline CDR1 reads LNHDA; CDR2 reads SQIVND (reference sequence). CDR3 length equals 16 residues. Between the trimmed V and J ends, which lost 4 bases and 2 bases, there was a span of 15 bases. The CDR3 region has the DNA TGTGCCAGTAGTACCCGACGACTCCGGGGCAATCAGCCCCAGCATTTT. This codes for CASSTRRLRGNQPQHF.

The chain recombines TRBV5-4 with TRBJ1-2, with D possibly matching TRBD1 (5 bases). Trimming removed 0 bases from V and 1 base from J, with 16 bases in between. Germline lookup yields CDR1 SGHNT and CDR2 YYREEE (reference sequence). CDR3 length: 17 amino acids. The CDR3 DNA sequence: TGTGCCAGCAGCTTGGCCGGCAGGGCCGTTAATAACTATGGCTACACCTTC. Protein product: CASSLAGRAVNNYGYTF.

CDR3 nucleotide sequence: TGTGCCATCAGTGTTGCAGGGGACACCGGGGAGCTGTTTTTT. Its translation: CAISVAGDTGELFF. The rearrangement uses TRBV10-3 and TRBJ2-2, with a weak D call TRBD1 (6 bases). The germline gives CDR1 ENHRY, CDR2 SYGVKD. V lost 4 bases and J lost 3, with 9 bases in between. The CDR3 contains 14 residues.

V is TRBV11-2 and J is TRBJ1-3; D ambiguous. CDR1 is SGHAT, CDR2 FQNNGV, per germline. The V end lost 5 bases, the J end lost 2 bases, and 16 bases lay between the germline ends. The CDR3 is 16 residues long. CDR3: CASSPPTAHPGNTIYF. CDR3 bases: TGTGCCAGCAGCCCGCCCACAGCTCATCCTGGAAACACCATATATTTT.

The rearrangement joins TRBV2 to TRBJ2-3; TRBD1 matches at 8 bases. This CDR3 spans 16 amino acids. Per the germline V gene, CDR1 is SNHLY and CDR2 is FYNNEI. The V and J ends lost 6 bases and 1 base, in that order; junction bases with no gene match: 9. The DNA for the CDR3 is TGTGCCAGCAGCGGACAGGGAACGGGGGGCACAGATACGCAGTATTTT. Translated, it gives CASSGQGTGGTDTQYF.

The chain is built from TRBV29-1 and TRBJ1-3; TRBD1 aligns across 7 bases. The CDR3 runs to 13 residues. Unmatched junction bases numbered 0, after V lost 4 bases and J lost 0 bases. In germline, CDR1 is SQVTM, CDR2 ANQGSEA. The CDR3 nucleotides read TGCAGCGTTGGGGACAGCTCTGGAAACACCATATATTTT. Its protein product is CSVGDSSGNTIYF.

Details on this clone: One end of the junction fails to match germline, which may point to a read error. This sequence joins TRBV2 and TRBJ2-5; possible D gene TRBD2, 5 bases. CDR1 is SNHLY and CDR2 is FYNNEI in the germline V gene. The CDR3 extends over 13 amino acids. The CDR3 nucleotides are TGTGTCAGCTCGTGGCGGACTCAAGAGACCCAGTACTTC. It encodes CVSSWRTQETQYF. The complete variable domain, with remaining parts taken from reference TRBV2 and TRBJ2-5, reads EPEVTQTPSHQVTQMGQEVILRCVPISNHLYFYWYRQILGQKVEFLVSFYNNEISEKSEIFDDQFSVERPDGSNFTLKIRSTKLEDSAMYFCVSSWRTQETQYFGPGTRLLVL.

The genes are TRBV10-3 and TRBJ1-1; D may be TRBD1 (5 bases). The germline CDR1 and CDR2 sequences are ENHRY and SYGVKD. The CDR3 sequence is 17 residues long. V was clipped by 2 bases and J by 3 bases, with 19 bases between them. CDR3 sequence: CAISEPGGGGADTEAFF. CDR3 coding DNA: TGTGCCATCAGTGAGCCCGGGGGTGGAGGGGCGGACACTGAAGCTTTCTTT.

The chain links TRBV9 to TRBJ2-1; D is uncertain. Germline CDR1 reads SGDLS; CDR2 reads YYNGEE. V was shortened by 3 bases and J by 6 bases, with 16 bases between the two germline ends. The CDR3 is 15 amino acids. In DNA form, the CDR3 reads TGTGCCAGCAGCGCCTCCAGGTTGCAAGGCAATGAGCAGTTCTTC. Translating gives CASSASRLQGNEQFF.

The rearrangement links TRBV13 to TRBJ2-5; 13 bases fit TRBD2. The V gene end was trimmed by 7 bases and the J gene end by 5 bases; junction bases not matched to a gene: 10. The CDR3 consists of 16 residues. Germline V gene lookup returns CDR1 PRHDT and CDR2 FYEKMQ (reference sequence). The CDR3, as DNA: TGTGCCAGCACCCAACTAGCGGGGGGGCCGGAGGAGACCCAGTACTTC. Its translation: CASTQLAGGPEETQYF.

This chain connects TRBV4-3 to TRBJ2-4; 8 nucleotides agree with TRBD2. This CDR3 has 16 residues. From germline, CDR1 is LGHNA and CDR2 YSLEER. The J segment lost 7 bases and the V segment lost 3 bases, leaving 11 bases of the junction unmatched. The CDR3 DNA is TGCGCCAGCAGCCAGGACTACGGGAGGGCCCCGAACATTCAGTACTTC. Protein sequence: CASSQDYGRAPNIQYF.

The genes are TRBV5-1 and TRBJ1-2; tentative D call: TRBD1 (6 bases). CDR3 length: 14 residues. Trimming took off 7 bases at V and 6 bases at J, with 19 bases between the two ends. Germline V gene lookup returns CDR1 SGHRS and CDR2 YFSETQ. CDR3 coding DNA: TGCGCCAGCTTGAAAGACCCGGGACAACATGGCTACACCTTC. Translating gives CASLKDPGQHGYTF.

The chain couples TRBV7-9 to TRBJ2-7, with 12 bases matching TRBD1. The germline V gene has CDR1 SEHNR and CDR2 FQNEAQ (reference sequence). This CDR3 region has 16 residues. V was pared by 5 bases and J by 7 bases, with 12 bases of the junction left unmatched. The CDR3 nucleotides are TGTGCCAGCAGCAAATTACCGGGACAGGGGGCGGGTGAGCAGTACTTC. Translation: CASSKLPGQGAGEQYF.

The V call is TRBV10-3, the J call TRBJ1-5, with 7 positions matching TRBD1. CDR1 ENHRY and CDR2 SYGVKD come from the germline V gene. The CDR3 consists of 16 residues. With 4 bases clipped from V and 0 bases from J, the junction kept 6 bases outside the gene matches. CDR3 protein: CAISAGQVNSNQPQHF. In DNA, the CDR3 is TGTGCCATCAGTGCTGGACAGGTCAATAGCAATCAGCCCCAGCATTTT.

This chain uses TRBV6-1 with TRBJ2-1; 14 bases map to TRBD2. Germline-derived CDR1 and CDR2 are MNHNS and SASEGT. The CDR3 has 15 residues. The V and J ends lost 6 bases and 8 bases, in that order; junction bases with no gene match: 6. CDR3 DNA: TGTGCCAGCAGCGGGACTAGCGGGAGTTTCGATGAGCAGTTCTTC. It specifies CASSGTSGSFDEQFF.

V and J are TRBV7-2 and TRBJ1-2, with 8 bases that match TRBD1. The germline CDR1 and CDR2 sequences are SGHTA and FQGNSA. This CDR3 contains 15 residues. V lost 5 bases and J lost 7; bases outside the gene matches: 12. The CDR3 DNA is TGTGCCAGCAGCGGCCGGACAGGGCGGGCTATTGGCTACACCTTC. Its translation: CASSGRTGRAIGYTF.

The chain couples TRBV7-9 to TRBJ2-5; 8 nucleotides align to TRBD1. CDR1 and CDR2 from the germline V gene are SEHNR and FQNEAQ (reference sequence). V was pared by 5 bases and J by 2 bases, with 4 bases of the junction left unmatched. The CDR3 runs 14 residues. For the CDR3, the DNA is TGTGCCAGCAGCCCGGGGACAGGACAAGAGACCCAGTACTTC. As protein: CASSPGTGQETQYF.